One T cell receptor (beta chain) is described in this entry. This specimen belongs to a study of T-cell reconstitution after alpha-beta-depleted transplantation in children. The CDR3 consists of 16 residues. Germline values: CDR1 SGHNT, CDR2 YENEEA. Trimming took off 5 bases at V and 0 bases at J, with 11 bases between the two ends. The library targeted TCRbeta and was prepared with unique molecular identifiers. TCRdb re-derived calls from the PCR reads in MiXCR, one entry per CDR3 protein. The sample holds about 540,000 distinct CDR3 sequences, about 17% seen once. The TCR comes from a human donor who donated a stem cell graft to a child with acute lymphoblastic leukemia. The rearrangement uses TRBV11-3 and TRBJ2-6, with D perhaps TRBD1 (5 bases). The sequences come from PBMCs from the stem cell graft donor, collected from the stem cell graft. The CDR3 region has the DNA TGTGCCAGCAGCCCCCAGGGATTCTCTGGGGCCAACGTCCTGACTTTC. It codes for CASSPQGFSGANVLTF.